This T cell receptor beta chain comes out of a study of T cell changes during pregnancy in multiple sclerosis. Germline assignment: CDR1 MDHEN and CDR2 SYDVKM. The CDR3 spans 17 residues. V was pared by 1 base and J by 5 bases, with 7 bases of the junction left unmatched. The protocol was immunoSEQ multiplex PCR, while the TCRdb copy is restricted to in-frame clones and leaves out a portion. The sample lists tens of thousands of clones, 85% to 95% occurring once. This TCR derives from a female donor with multiple sclerosis, enrolled in a pregnancy study. J is TRBJ2-2 and V is TRBV28; 10 positions match TRBD1. The source material was CD8+ T cells from peripheral blood mononuclear cells, sampled in the third trimester of pregnancy. As DNA, the CDR3 is TGTGCCAGCAGTTTATTACCGGGACAGGGGTCGACCGGGGAGCTGTTTTTT. Translated, it gives CASSLLPGQGSTGELFF.